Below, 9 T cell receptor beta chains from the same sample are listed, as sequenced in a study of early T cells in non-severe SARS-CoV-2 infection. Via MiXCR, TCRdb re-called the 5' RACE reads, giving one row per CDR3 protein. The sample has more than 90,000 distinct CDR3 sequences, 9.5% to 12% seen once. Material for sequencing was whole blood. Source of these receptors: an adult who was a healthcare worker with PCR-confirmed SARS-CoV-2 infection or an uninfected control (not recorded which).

The CDR3 nucleotides read TGTGCCAGCAGTTCAGGGATTTCAAAAAGGGAGCAGTACTTC. Translated, it gives CASSSGISKREQYF. V usage is TRBV12-3 or TRBV12-4 and J usage is TRBJ2-7, with a possible D match to TRBD1 (5 bases). The CDR3 runs to 14 residues. V lost 4 bases, J lost 7 bases, and 17 bases lay in between.

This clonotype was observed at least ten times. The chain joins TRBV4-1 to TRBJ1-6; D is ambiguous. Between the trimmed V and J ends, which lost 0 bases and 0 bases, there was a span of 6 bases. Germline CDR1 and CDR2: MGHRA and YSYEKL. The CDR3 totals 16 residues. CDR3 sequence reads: CASSQDRSSYNSPLHF. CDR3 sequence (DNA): TGCGCCAGCAGCCAAGATCGGAGCTCCTATAATTCACCCCTCCACTTT.

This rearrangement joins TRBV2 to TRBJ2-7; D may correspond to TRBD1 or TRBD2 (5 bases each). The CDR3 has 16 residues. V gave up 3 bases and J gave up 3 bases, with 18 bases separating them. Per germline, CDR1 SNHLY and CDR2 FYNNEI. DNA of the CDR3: TGTGCCAGCAGTGAGTCCGCCGGGACGGACCGCTACGAGCAGTACTTC. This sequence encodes CASSESAGTDRYEQYF.

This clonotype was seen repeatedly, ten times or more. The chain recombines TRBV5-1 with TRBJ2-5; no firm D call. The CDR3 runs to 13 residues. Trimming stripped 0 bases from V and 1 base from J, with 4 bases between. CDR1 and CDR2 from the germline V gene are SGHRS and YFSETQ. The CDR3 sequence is CASSLVAQETQYF. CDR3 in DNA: TGCGCCAGCAGCTTGGTTGCCCAAGAGACCCAGTACTTC.

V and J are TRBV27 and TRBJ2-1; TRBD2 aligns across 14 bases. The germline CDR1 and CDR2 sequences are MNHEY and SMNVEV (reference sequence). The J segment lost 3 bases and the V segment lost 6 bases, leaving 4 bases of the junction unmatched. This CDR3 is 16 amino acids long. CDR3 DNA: TGTGCCAGCAGCCTCGGACTAGCGGGAGGCTACAATGAGCAGTTCTTC. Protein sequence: CASSLGLAGGYNEQFF.

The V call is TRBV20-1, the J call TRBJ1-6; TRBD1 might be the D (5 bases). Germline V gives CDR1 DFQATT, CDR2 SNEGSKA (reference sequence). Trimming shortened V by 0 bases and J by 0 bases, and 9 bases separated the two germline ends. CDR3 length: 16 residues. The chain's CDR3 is CSARDQGSSYNSPLHF. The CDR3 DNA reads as TGCAGTGCTAGAGATCAGGGAAGCTCCTATAATTCACCCCTCCACTTT.

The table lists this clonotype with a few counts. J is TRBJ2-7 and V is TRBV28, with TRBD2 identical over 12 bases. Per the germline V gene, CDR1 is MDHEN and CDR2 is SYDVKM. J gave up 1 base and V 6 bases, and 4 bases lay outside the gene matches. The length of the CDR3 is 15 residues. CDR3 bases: TGTGCCAGCAGCCCGACTAGCGGGGGTTCCTACGAGCAGTACTTC. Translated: CASSPTSGGSYEQYF. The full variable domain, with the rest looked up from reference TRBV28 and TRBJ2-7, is DVKVTQSSRYLVKRTGEKVFLECVQDMDHENMFWYRQDPGLGLRLIYFSYDVKMKEKGDIPEGYSVSREKKERFSLILESASTNQTSMYLCASSPTSGGSYEQYFGPGTRLTVT.

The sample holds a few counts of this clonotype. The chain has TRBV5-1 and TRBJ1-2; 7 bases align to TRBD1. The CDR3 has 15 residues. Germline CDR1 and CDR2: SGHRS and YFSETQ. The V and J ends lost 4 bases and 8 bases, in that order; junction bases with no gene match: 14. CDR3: CASSPEGAPWWGYTF. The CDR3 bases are TGCGCCAGCAGCCCCGAGGGGGCTCCCTGGTGGGGCTACACCTTC.

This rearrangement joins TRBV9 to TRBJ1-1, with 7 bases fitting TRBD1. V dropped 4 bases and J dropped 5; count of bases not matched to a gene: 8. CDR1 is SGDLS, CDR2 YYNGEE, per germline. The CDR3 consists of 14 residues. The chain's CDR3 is CASSTSGTVTEAFF. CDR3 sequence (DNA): TGTGCCAGCAGCACATCCGGGACAGTAACTGAAGCTTTCTTT. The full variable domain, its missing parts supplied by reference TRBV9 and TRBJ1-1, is DSGVTQTPKHLITATGQRVTLRCSPRSGDLSVYWYQQSLDQGLQFLIQYYNGEERAKGNILERFSAQQFPDLHSELNLSSLELGDSALYFCASSTSGTVTEAFFGQGTRLTVV.